This passage covers 10 T cell receptor beta chains from one sample sequenced in a study of OX40 agonist ivuxolimab in advanced cancers. The assay was immunoSEQ multiplex PCR, and TCRdb's table has in-frame clones only and misses some. The sample carries 20,000 to 30,000 clones, approximately 77% recorded once. The sample in question was CD4+ or CD8+ T cells sorted from blood, obtained in a trial of the OX40 agonist ivuxolimab. The receptors shown here come from an adult with an advanced solid tumor such as melanoma, head and neck, liver or kidney cancer.

The rearrangement joins TRBV6-5 to TRBJ2-5, with D tentatively TRBD1 or TRBD2 (7 bases each). Deletions cut 2 bases from V and 7 bases from J, with 14 bases between. Germline V gene lookup returns CDR1 MNHEY and CDR2 SVGAGI. This CDR3 contains 14 residues. The CDR3, as DNA: TGTGCCAGCAGTTACAGCGGGACAGTTAGGACCCAGTACTTC. As protein: CASSYSGTVRTQYF.

This clone has just a few counts. The rearrangement uses TRBV5-1 and TRBJ2-2; D call uncertain. This CDR3 has 13 residues. Germline CDR1 and CDR2: SGHRS and YFSETQ. The V and J ends lost 1 base and 7 bases respectively, with 8 bases between them. The CDR3 sequence is CASSLLFDGELFF. The CDR3 bases are TGCGCCAGCAGCTTGTTATTCGACGGGGAGCTGTTTTTT.

The V gene is TRBV6-4, the J gene TRBJ2-3, with unresolved D. The CDR3 extends over 13 amino acids. V was clipped by 2 bases and J by 1 base, with 4 bases between them. Germline V gene data show CDR1 as MRHNA and CDR2 as SNTAGT. The CDR3, as DNA: TGTGCCAGCAGTGACGAGGGCACAGATACGCAGTATTTT. It yields the protein CASSDEGTDTQYF.

The chain has TRBV5-1 and TRBJ2-6; D is uncertain. The CDR3 runs 14 residues. V dropped 4 bases and J dropped 1 base, with 6 bases sitting between them. Germline assignment: CDR1 SGHRS and CDR2 YFSETQ. This chain's CDR3 is CASSNRSGANVLTF. The CDR3 nucleotides are TGCGCCAGCAGCAACAGATCTGGGGCCAACGTCCTGACTTTC.

This clone was counted between two and nine times. V usage is TRBV21-1 and J usage is TRBJ2-7; TRBD2 is the table's D call and was not checked against the DNA. TRBV21-1 is noted as a pseudogene. CDR3 size: 15 residues. CDR3 region: CASSKEANRTYEQYF. CDR3 DNA sequence: TGTGCCAGCTCGAAGGAGGCAAACCGTACCTACGAGCAGTACTTC.

CDR3 DNA sequence: TGCAGCGTTGAAGATCTGAAAAGGCGGGAGACCCAGTACTTC. Translated, it gives CSVEDLKRRETQYF. The chain uses TRBV29-1 and TRBJ2-5, with no clear D. Trimming removed 0 bases from V and 5 bases from J, with 13 bases in between. Germline CDR1 reads SQVTM; CDR2 reads ANQGSEA. CDR3 length: 14 residues. The full variable domain, rest sourced from reference TRBV29-1 and TRBJ2-5, is SAVISQKPSRDICQRGTSLTIQCQVDSQVTMMFWYRQQPGQSLTLIATANQGSEATYESGFVIDKFPISRPNLTFSTLTVSNMSPEDSSIYLCSVEDLKRRETQYFGPGTRLLVL.

This chain connects TRBV28 to TRBJ2-7; 9 bases agree with TRBD2. The CDR3 runs to 15 residues. Germline CDR1 MDHEN, CDR2 SYDVKM. V shed 4 bases, J shed 0 bases, and the junction held 4 bases outside the gene matches. For the CDR3, the DNA is TGTGCCAGCAGTTCCCTAGCGGGATTCTCCTACGAGCAGTACTTC. It translates to CASSSLAGFSYEQYF.

The chain combines TRBV4-3 with TRBJ2-7; 8 positions match TRBD2. Per germline, CDR1 LGHNA and CDR2 YSLEER. The CDR3 runs 17 residues. Unmatched junction bases numbered 7, after V lost 0 bases and J lost 0 bases. Here the CDR3 DNA reads TGCGCCAGCAGCCAAGATGTGGGTAGCGGGGCCTCCTACGAGCAGTACTTC. Protein product: CASSQDVGSGASYEQYF.

The chain employs TRBV5-1 and TRBJ2-2; D gene unclear. The ends were cut back, 3 bases at V and 5 bases at J, with 8 bases in the middle. This CDR3 region has 13 residues. From germline, CDR1 is SGHRS and CDR2 YFSETQ. CDR3 sequence (DNA): TGCGCCAGCAGCTCAACATTAACCGGGGAGCTGTTTTTT. Translation: CASSSTLTGELFF.

The V call is TRBV7-8, the J call TRBJ1-1; 7 nucleotides agree with TRBD1. Germline V gives CDR1 SGHVS, CDR2 FQNEAQ. The CDR3 is 14 residues long. The V gene end was trimmed by 3 bases and the J gene end by 3 bases; junction bases not matched to a gene: 4. Here the CDR3 DNA reads TGTGCCAGCAGCTTGCGACAGGGACACACTGAAGCTTTCTTT. Amino acid sequence: CASSLRQGHTEAFF. Drawing the rest from reference TRBV7-8 and TRBJ1-1, the complete variable domain is GAGVSQSPRYKVAKRGQDVALRCDPISGHVSLFWYQQALGQGPEFLTYFQNEAQLDKSGLPSDRFFAERPEGSVSTLKIQRTQQEDSAVYLCASSLRQGHTEAFFGQGTRLTVV.